This TCR beta chain is drawn from a study of T cell responses to AZD1222 COVID-19 vaccine. Trimming took 6 bases from V and 7 from J, leaving 13 bases between them. Germline values: CDR1 MNHEY, CDR2 SMNVEV (reference sequence). The CDR3 is 13 residues long. TCRdb keeps only in-frame clones here, not all; method: immunoSEQ multiplex PCR. Among about 140,000 clones, approximately 92% were seen once, and the ten largest hold around 7.1%. Worth noting for this clone: Its antigen is undetermined.

Findings and caveats of the study: Mapped onto spike, vaccine-associated CD4 TCRs spanned it and were dominant at 160-218 and 743-854. Females made up more of the donors, who were largely white British, and clonal diversity may have come out too low. Variant regions that are unmutated are reportedly the target of nearly half of spike-specific TCRs.

This sample comprised peripheral blood, obtained 28 days after the second AZD1222 dose. The chain employs TRBV27 and TRBJ2-1; weak D call: TRBD2 (5 bases). The origin of this receptor is an adult who received the AZD1222 COVID-19 vaccine. The CDR3 loop is CASSLGSYNEQFF. The CDR3 region has the DNA TGTGCCAGCAGCCTTGGGAGTTATAATGAGCAGTTCTTC.